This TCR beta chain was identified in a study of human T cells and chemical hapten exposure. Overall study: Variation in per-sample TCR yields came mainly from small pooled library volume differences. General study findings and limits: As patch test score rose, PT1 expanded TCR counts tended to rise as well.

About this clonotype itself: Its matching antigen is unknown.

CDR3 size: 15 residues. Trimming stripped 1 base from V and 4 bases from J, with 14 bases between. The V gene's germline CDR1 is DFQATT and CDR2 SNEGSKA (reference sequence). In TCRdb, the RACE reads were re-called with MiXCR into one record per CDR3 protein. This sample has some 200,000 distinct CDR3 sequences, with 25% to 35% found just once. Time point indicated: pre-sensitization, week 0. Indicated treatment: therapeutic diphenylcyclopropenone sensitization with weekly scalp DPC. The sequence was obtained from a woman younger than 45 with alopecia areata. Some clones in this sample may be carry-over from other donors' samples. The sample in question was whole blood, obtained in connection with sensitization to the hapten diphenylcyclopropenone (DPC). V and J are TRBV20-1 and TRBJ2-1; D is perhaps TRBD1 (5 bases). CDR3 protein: CSARAAREQYNEQFF. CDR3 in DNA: TGCAGTGCTAGAGCCGCCAGGGAACAGTACAATGAGCAGTTCTTC.